This TCR beta chain is from a study of blood T cell repertoires in COVID-19. About the study: Samples came from the United States, Italy and Spain, spanning acute and convalescent COVID-19. T cells, B-cell-depleted T cells, or PBMCs provided the cDNA or gDNA that served as material.

Original data processing: For nucleated cells, counts were estimated from reference gene primer amplification. The data were produced by immunoSEQ multiplex PCR, yet TCRdb's version contains in-frame clones alone and is incomplete. V and J calls and clone size are given by that table; D and trimming were obtained from the DNA. The sample holds about 110,000 clones, under 90% seen once. This clone is a singleton in its sample. Germline CDR1 reads SGHVS; CDR2 reads FNYEAQ. The V and J ends lost 6 bases and 2 bases, in that order; junction bases with no gene match: 6. The CDR3 runs to 16 residues. This clonotype originated in a woman aged 45-65 years with acute or convalescent COVID-19. This chain links TRBV7-6 with TRBJ2-3, with 12 nucleotides matching TRBD2. Sequencing input: peripheral blood. DNA of the CDR3: TGTGCCAGCAGTCTGCTAGCGGGGGGGACCACAGATACGCAGTATTTT. Translating it yields CASSLLAGGTTDTQYF.